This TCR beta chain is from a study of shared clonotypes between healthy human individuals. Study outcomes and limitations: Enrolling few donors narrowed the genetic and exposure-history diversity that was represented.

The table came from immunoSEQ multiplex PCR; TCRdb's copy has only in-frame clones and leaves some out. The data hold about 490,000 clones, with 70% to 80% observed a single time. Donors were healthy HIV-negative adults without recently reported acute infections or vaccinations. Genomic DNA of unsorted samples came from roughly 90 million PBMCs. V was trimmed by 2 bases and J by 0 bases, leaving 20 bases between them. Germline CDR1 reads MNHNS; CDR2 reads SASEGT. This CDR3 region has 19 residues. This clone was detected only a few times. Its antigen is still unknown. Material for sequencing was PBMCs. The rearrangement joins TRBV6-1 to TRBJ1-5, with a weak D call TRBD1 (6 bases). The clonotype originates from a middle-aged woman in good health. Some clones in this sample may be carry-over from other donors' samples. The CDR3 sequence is CASSEPPWGGLYSNQPQHF. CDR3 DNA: TGTGCCAGCAGTGAACCGCCTTGGGGGGGCCTCTATAGCAATCAGCCCCAGCATTTT.